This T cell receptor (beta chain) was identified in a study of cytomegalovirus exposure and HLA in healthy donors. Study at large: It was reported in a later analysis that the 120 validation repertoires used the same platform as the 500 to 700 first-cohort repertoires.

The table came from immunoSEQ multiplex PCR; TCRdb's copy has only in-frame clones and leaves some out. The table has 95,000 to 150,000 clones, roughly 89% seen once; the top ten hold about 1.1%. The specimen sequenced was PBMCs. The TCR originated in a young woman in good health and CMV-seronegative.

The CDR3 loop is CAWSVSMLGNTIYF. DNA of the CDR3: TGTGCCTGGAGTGTAAGCATGCTGGGAAACACCATATATTTT. The V call is TRBV30, the J call TRBJ1-3; no firm D call. Per germline, CDR1 GTSNPN and CDR2 SVGIG (reference sequence). Trimming removed 0 bases from V and 4 bases from J, with 10 bases in between. The CDR3 has 14 amino acids.